This T cell receptor (beta chain) was captured by sequencing in a study of T cell responses to AZD1222 COVID-19 vaccine. Repertoires were generated with immunoSEQ multiplex PCR, while TCRdb's copy carries only in-frame clones and drops some. The data contain about 180,000 clones, around 94% of them singletons. The CDR3 runs 15 residues. The germline gives CDR1 LGHDT, CDR2 YNNKEL (reference sequence). About this clone itself: A junction end diverges from the germline sequence, so it may reflect a read error.

The material sequenced was peripheral blood, taken 28 days after the second AZD1222 dose. The TCR comes from an adult who received the AZD1222 COVID-19 vaccine. The V call is TRBV3-1 (or the pseudogene TRBV3-2), the J call TRBJ1-1; 9 bases line up with TRBD1. The CDR3 spells CASNQQGQGYTEAFF. The CDR3 coding sequence is TGTGCCAGCAACCAACAGGGACAGGGTTACACTGAAGCTTTCTTT.